This T cell receptor (beta chain) came from a study of blood T cells in healthy people across ages. Germline CDR1 SEHNR, CDR2 FQNEAQ (reference sequence). The CDR3 loop spans 14 amino acids. Broader study findings: There were more naive CD4+ cells and higher diversity in long-lived donors than in aged donors. With donor CMV status unknown, expanded clonotype changes were possibly confounded. TCR beta diversity tracked closely with naive T cell percentage.

A J-beta primer mix and a sample-barcoded 5' primer were used in a second PCR of about 7 to 12 cycles. A template-switch adaptor containing 12 random nucleotides labeled each cDNA molecule. TCRdb reprocessed the 5' RACE reads via MiXCR and lists one record per CDR3 protein. The table lists 600,000 or so distinct CDR3 sequences, about 30% of them singletons. About this clonotype: Its specificity is unknown. Germline and junction disagree at one end, which may indicate a read error.

This sequence originates from an elderly woman in good health. V usage is TRBV7-9 and J usage is TRBJ2-3; 8 bases are shared with TRBD2. Sequencing was carried out using blood. DNA of the CDR3: TGTGCCAGCAGCCCGCGGGGGGCCACAGATACACAGTATTTT. This encodes CASSPRGATDTQYF.